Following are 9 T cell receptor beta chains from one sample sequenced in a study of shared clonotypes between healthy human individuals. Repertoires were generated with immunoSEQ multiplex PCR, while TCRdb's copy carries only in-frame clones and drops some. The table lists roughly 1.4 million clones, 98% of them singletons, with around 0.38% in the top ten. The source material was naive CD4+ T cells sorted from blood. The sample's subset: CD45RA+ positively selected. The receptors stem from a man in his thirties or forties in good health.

The DNA for the CDR3 is TGCGCCACCGCCCCCGGGACAAACTACGAGCAGTACTTC. Residues: CATAPGTNYEQYF. The rearrangement uses TRBV10-2 and TRBJ2-7; possible D gene TRBD1, 6 bases. The CDR3 sequence is 13 residues long. Germline CDR1 is WSHSY and CDR2 is SAAADI. V gave up 10 bases and J gave up 3 bases, with 16 bases separating them.

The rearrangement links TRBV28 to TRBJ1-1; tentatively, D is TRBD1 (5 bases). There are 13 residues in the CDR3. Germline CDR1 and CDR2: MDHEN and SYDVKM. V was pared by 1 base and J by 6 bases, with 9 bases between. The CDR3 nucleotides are TGTGCCAGCAGTTTATTGGCGACAGCTGAAGCTTTCTTT. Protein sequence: CASSLLATAEAFF.

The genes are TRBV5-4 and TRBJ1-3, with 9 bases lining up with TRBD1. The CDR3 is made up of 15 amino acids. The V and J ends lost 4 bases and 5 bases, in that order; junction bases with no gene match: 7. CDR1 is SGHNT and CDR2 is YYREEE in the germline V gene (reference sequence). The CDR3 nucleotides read TGTGCCAGCAGCCCAGGGACAGGGACGCGAAACACCATATATTTT. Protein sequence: CASSPGTGTRNTIYF.

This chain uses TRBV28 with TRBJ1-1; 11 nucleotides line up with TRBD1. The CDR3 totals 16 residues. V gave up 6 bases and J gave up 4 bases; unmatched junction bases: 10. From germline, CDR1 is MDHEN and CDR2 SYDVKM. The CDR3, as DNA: TGTGCCAGCAGCCCGGACAGGGGGCGTTCGGGCACTGAAGCTTTCTTT. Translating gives CASSPDRGRSGTEAFF.

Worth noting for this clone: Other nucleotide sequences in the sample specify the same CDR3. CDR3 nucleotide sequence: TGTGCCAGCAGCCCCGGGGCAGATACGCAGTATTTT. As protein: CASSPGADTQYF. J is TRBJ2-3 and V is TRBV11-2, with D maybe TRBD2 (5 bases). The germline gives CDR1 SGHAT, CDR2 FQNNGV. Trimming removed 5 bases at V and 4 bases at J, with 7 bases between. CDR3 length equals 12 residues.

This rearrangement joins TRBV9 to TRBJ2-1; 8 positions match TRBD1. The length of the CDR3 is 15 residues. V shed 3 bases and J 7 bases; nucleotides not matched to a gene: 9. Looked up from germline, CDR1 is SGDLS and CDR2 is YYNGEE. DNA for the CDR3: TGTGCCAGCAGCGGACTCCTCGGACAGGGTAATGAGCAGTTCTTC. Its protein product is CASSGLLGQGNEQFF.

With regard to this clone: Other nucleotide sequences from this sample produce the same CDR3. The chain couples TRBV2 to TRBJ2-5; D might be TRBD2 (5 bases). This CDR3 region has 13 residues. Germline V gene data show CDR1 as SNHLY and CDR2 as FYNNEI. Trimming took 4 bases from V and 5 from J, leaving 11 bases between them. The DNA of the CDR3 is TGTGCCAGCAGTGGGAGGACGGGGGAGACCCAGTACTTC. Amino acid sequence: CASSGRTGETQYF.

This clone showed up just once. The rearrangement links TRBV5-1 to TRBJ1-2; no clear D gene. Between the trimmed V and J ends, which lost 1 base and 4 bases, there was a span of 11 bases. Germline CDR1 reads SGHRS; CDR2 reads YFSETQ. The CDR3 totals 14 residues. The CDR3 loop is CASSLLASRYGYTF. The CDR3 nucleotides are TGCGCCAGCAGCTTGCTAGCTTCCCGCTATGGCTACACCTTC.

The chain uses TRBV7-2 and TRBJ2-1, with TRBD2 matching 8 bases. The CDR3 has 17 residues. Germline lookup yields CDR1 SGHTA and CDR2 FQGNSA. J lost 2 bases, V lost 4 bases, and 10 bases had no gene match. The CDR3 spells CASSSFWSGRAYNEQFF. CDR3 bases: TGTGCCAGCAGCTCGTTCTGGAGCGGGAGAGCCTACAATGAGCAGTTCTTC.